These 31 T cell receptor beta chains were all obtained from the same sample, sequenced in a study of beta chain features in type 1 diabetes. These receptors' targets are unknown. Expressed TCRB transcripts were sequenced after all isolated RNA was converted to cDNA. The table came from immunoSEQ multiplex PCR; TCRdb's copy has only in-frame clones and leaves some out. The data show some 700,000 clones, around 15% seen once. The study, taken as a whole, reports: Type 1 diabetes patients showed a moderate but significant shortening of TCRB CDR3s in all four CD4+ subsets.

The sequenced sample consisted of naive CD4+ T cells from blood. All receptors derive from a man aged 18 to 30 with type 1 diabetes.

J is TRBJ2-7 and V is TRBV6-6; possibly TRBD1 for D (6 bases). Germline lookup yields CDR1 MNHNY and CDR2 SVGAGI (reference sequence). V was clipped by 4 bases and J by 3 bases, with 13 bases between them. CDR3 length equals 14 residues. CDR3 bases: TGTGCCAGCAGTTCACCGGACAGCTTCTACGAGCAGTACTTC. Translated: CASSSPDSFYEQYF.

This clone was seen a handful of times. The chain links TRBV29-1 to TRBJ2-4; D call uncertain. The CDR3 totals 11 residues. Germline values: CDR1 SQVTM, CDR2 ANQGSEA. The V end was cut by 4 bases, the J end by 7 bases, with 8 bases between. The CDR3 is CSVVRENIQYF. Written as DNA, the CDR3 is TGCAGCGTTGTAAGAGAGAACATTCAGTACTTC.

The gene calls are TRBV10-3 and TRBJ1-4; D is unclear. Germline V gene sequence: CDR1 ENHRY, CDR2 SYGVKD. Trimming cost V 0 bases and J 4 bases, with 9 bases left between them. CDR3 length: 15 amino acids. The CDR3, as DNA: TGTGCCATCAGTGAGTCTCCCCAGCTTAATGAAAAACTGTTTTTT. It is translated as CAISESPQLNEKLFF.

This clone was detected only a few times. The genes are TRBV11-2 and TRBJ1-1; D gene uncertain. Germline V gene sequence: CDR1 SGHAT, CDR2 FQNNGV. V shed 3 bases and J shed 9 bases, with 11 bases lying between them. The CDR3 runs 12 residues. The CDR3 region has the DNA TGTGCCAGCAGCTTGGTTGGAGTGCAAGCTTTCTTT. Residues: CASSLVGVQAFF.

This clone was counted between two and nine times. The chain employs TRBV15 and TRBJ1-5; D may be TRBD1 (5 bases). V was clipped by 9 bases and J by 5 bases, with 11 bases between them. The V gene's germline CDR1 is LNHNV and CDR2 YYDKDF (reference sequence). CDR3 length: 12 amino acids. CDR3 sequence: CATGLRDQPQHF. Here the CDR3 DNA reads TGTGCCACGGGGCTCCGGGATCAGCCCCAGCATTTT.

This clone was counted a few times. V gene TRBV14 combines with J gene TRBJ1-6, with TRBD1 as a possible D gene (5 bases). In germline, CDR1 is SGHDN, CDR2 FVKESK. V lost 4 bases and J 8 bases, leaving 18 bases between the germline ends. This CDR3 region has 16 residues. This CDR3 is CASSLRVRGRDSPLHF. The CDR3 region has the DNA TGTGCCAGCAGCCTGAGGGTGAGGGGCCGGGATTCACCCCTCCACTTT.

This clone was seen more than once but under ten times. The rearrangement links TRBV11-2 to TRBJ1-1, with 7 bases that match TRBD1. CDR1 and CDR2 (germline): SGHAT, FQNNGV. The length of the CDR3 is 17 residues. J lost 0 bases, V lost 8 bases, and 15 bases had no gene match. The CDR3 here is CASRSLRDRLMNTEAFF. The CDR3 DNA follows: TGTGCCAGCCGAAGCCTCCGGGACAGACTTATGAACACTGAAGCTTTCTTT.

V usage is TRBV5-6 and J usage is TRBJ2-1; 7 nucleotides align to TRBD1. V trimming: 0 bases; J trimming: 1 base; junction bases outside the gene matches: 4. This CDR3 is 16 amino acids long. Germline V gives CDR1 SGHDT, CDR2 YYEEEE. This CDR3 is CASSLARQGSYNEQFF. The CDR3 nucleotides are TGTGCCAGCAGCTTGGCCAGACAGGGTTCCTACAATGAGCAGTTCTTC.

This clone was observed a handful of times. The gene calls are TRBV7-3 and TRBJ2-6; D is ambiguous. Germline V gene sequence: CDR1 SGHTA, CDR2 FQGTGA. The V end was cut by 2 bases, the J end by 0 bases, with 5 bases between. The CDR3 consists of 15 residues. The CDR3 nucleotides are TGTGCCAGCAGCTTATACACCTCTGGGGCCAACGTCCTGACTTTC. This codes for CASSLYTSGANVLTF.

The rearrangement links TRBV11-2 to TRBJ2-7; no clear D. Trimming removed 1 base from V and 3 bases from J, with 7 bases in between. The germline V gene encodes CDR1 SGHAT and CDR2 FQNNGV. The CDR3 spans 13 residues. The CDR3 DNA sequence: TGTGCCAGCAGCTTAGCATACAGCTACGAGCAGTACTTC. This codes for CASSLAYSYEQYF.

V usage is TRBV7-7 and J usage is TRBJ2-1, with D perhaps TRBD1 or TRBD2 (5 bases each). The CDR3 consists of 18 residues. V was cut by 1 base and J by 4 bases, with 20 bases left in between. Germline assignment: CDR1 SSHAT and CDR2 FNYEAQ (reference sequence). The CDR3 coding sequence is TGTGCCAGCAGCTTAGACCGCTTCTCCGGGACGGATTACAATGAGCAGTTCTTC. The encoded protein is CASSLDRFSGTDYNEQFF.

This clone has a handful of counts. This sequence joins TRBV30 and TRBJ2-7; TRBD1 matches at 9 bases. V lost 3 bases, J lost 6 bases, and 9 bases stayed unmatched. Germline values: CDR1 GTSNPN, CDR2 SVGIG (reference sequence). The CDR3 consists of 14 residues. As DNA, the CDR3 is TGTGCCTGGAGAAATACCGGGACAGGGCCCGAGCAGTACTTC. Protein product: CAWRNTGTGPEQYF.

J is TRBJ1-2 and V is TRBV25-1; 9 nucleotides align to TRBD1. The CDR3 runs to 14 residues. Germline V lookup: CDR1 MGHDK, CDR2 SYGVNS. The V gene end was trimmed by 8 bases and the J gene end by 8 bases; junction bases not matched to a gene: 12. The CDR3 region is CASGTGTGLSGYTF. The CDR3 bases are TGTGCCAGCGGAACCGGGACAGGGCTATCAGGCTACACCTTC.

This chain uses TRBV10-2 with TRBJ2-3; 7 bases align to TRBD2. J lost 4 bases, V lost 6 bases, and 16 bases had no gene match. Germline loops: CDR1 WSHSY, CDR2 SAAADI. The CDR3 is 17 residues long. The CDR3 region has the DNA TGCGCCAGCAGCAACTTGGGGCCTACTAGCGCCCCAGATACGCAGTATTTT. This codes for CASSNLGPTSAPDTQYF.

This chain uses TRBV7-9 with TRBJ1-2; D unresolved. Germline V gives CDR1 SEHNR, CDR2 FQNEAQ (reference sequence). The CDR3 has 17 amino acids. V lost 3 bases and J lost 6, with 23 bases in between. The CDR3, as DNA: TGTGCCAGCAGCTTGGGTGGATCTGCAGTTTCGATAAATGGCTACACCTTC. It codes for CASSLGGSAVSINGYTF.

There are a few counts of this clone. The chain has TRBV19 and TRBJ2-7; D is ambiguous. The V gene lost 6 bases and the J gene lost 3 bases, with 15 bases spanning the gap. The CDR3 sequence is 14 residues long. Looked up from germline, CDR1 is LNHDA and CDR2 is SQIVND (reference sequence). The CDR3 spells CASSYGATHYEQYF. CDR3 nucleotides: TGTGCCAGTAGCTACGGAGCCACCCACTACGAGCAGTACTTC.

This clone was observed a few times. The rearrangement uses TRBV6-1 and TRBJ2-5; 9 positions agree with TRBD1. After removal of 8 bases from V and 5 bases from J, the junction contained 3 bases not matched to a gene. In germline, CDR1 is MNHNS, CDR2 SASEGT. This CDR3 is 12 amino acids long. The chain's CDR3 is CASYRGRETQYF. CDR3 sequence (DNA): TGTGCCAGCTACAGGGGGCGGGAGACCCAGTACTTC.

A few counts support this clone. The sample contains more than one DNA sequence encoding this CDR3. The chain has TRBV30 and TRBJ1-3; D remains unclear. V shed 0 bases and J shed 0 bases, with 3 bases lying between them. Germline V gene data show CDR1 as GTSNPN and CDR2 as SVGIG (reference sequence). The CDR3 is 13 amino acids. The CDR3 here is CAWSVGSGNTIYF. For the CDR3, the DNA is TGTGCCTGGAGTGTAGGCTCTGGAAACACCATATATTTT.

Only a few counts were recorded for this clone. This chain links TRBV10-3 with TRBJ1-2, with TRBD1 as a possible D gene (5 bases). The germline V and J ends were trimmed by 8 bases and 4 bases, with 17 bases remaining between them. This CDR3 is built from 14 residues. Germline values: CDR1 ENHRY, CDR2 SYGVKD. The CDR3 region is CAIGEGSVFYGYTF. CDR3 sequence (DNA): TGTGCCATCGGAGAGGGGTCAGTTTTCTATGGCTACACCTTC.

The rearrangement joins TRBV2 to TRBJ1-1; D unclear. In germline, CDR1 is SNHLY, CDR2 FYNNEI. This CDR3 comprises 13 residues. With 0 bases removed from V and 5 bases from J, the gap between germline ends came to 7 bases. CDR3 in DNA: TGTGCCAGCAGTGAAGCTACTGCTACTGAAGCTTTCTTT. It is translated as CASSEATATEAFF.

The chain is built from TRBV7-2 and TRBJ2-5, with D possibly TRBD2 on 5 matching bases. CDR1 is SGHTA, CDR2 FQGNSA, per germline. The CDR3 has 14 residues. V lost 7 bases, J lost 1 base, and 13 bases lay in between. CDR3 sequence reads: CASKGELLQETQYF. CDR3 DNA sequence: TGTGCCAGCAAGGGAGAGCTTCTCCAAGAGACCCAGTACTTC.

Only a few counts were recorded for this clone. The J gene is TRBJ2-7, the V gene TRBV7-9, with 10 bases identical to TRBD1. The length of the CDR3 is 15 residues. V dropped 5 bases and J dropped 7; count of bases not matched to a gene: 11. Per the germline V gene, CDR1 is SEHNR and CDR2 is FQNEAQ (reference sequence). The CDR3 loop is CASSAGTGVLGEQYF. The CDR3 DNA sequence: TGTGCCAGCAGCGCCGGGACAGGGGTTCTGGGAGAGCAGTACTTC.

The J gene is TRBJ2-5, the V gene TRBV6-6; the D gene is possibly TRBD1 (6 bases). This CDR3 contains 13 residues. The germline CDR1 and CDR2 sequences are MNHNY and SVGAGI (reference sequence). The ends were cut back, 6 bases at V and 0 bases at J, with 8 bases in the middle. CDR3 region: CASSPGDQETQYF. CDR3 DNA: TGTGCCAGCAGCCCAGGGGACCAAGAGACCCAGTACTTC.

This clone showed up just a few times. The CDR3 spells CASSPPQGWTQYF. CDR3 DNA sequence: TGTGCCAGCTCACCTCCACAGGGCTGGACGCAGTATTTT. The chain recombines TRBV18 with TRBJ2-3; possibly TRBD1 for D (6 bases). Trimming stripped 3 bases from V and 9 bases from J, with 13 bases between. Germline-derived CDR1 and CDR2 are KGHSH and LQKENI. The CDR3 spans 13 residues.

The CDR3 is CASSLDREGEAFF. CDR3 nucleotide sequence: TGTGCCAGCAGCTTAGACCGGGAAGGTGAAGCTTTCTTT. The V gene is TRBV7-2, the J gene TRBJ1-1; D is undetermined. The germline V gene has CDR1 SGHTA and CDR2 FQGNSA. The CDR3 extends over 13 amino acids. V lost 1 base and J lost 7, with 10 bases in between.

There are a few counts of this clone. The J gene is TRBJ1-3, the V gene TRBV4-1; the D is unclear. Trimming pared 4 bases from V and 4 bases from J, leaving 8 bases between. The CDR3 contains 13 residues. Germline CDR1 and CDR2: MGHRA and YSYEKL. This CDR3 is CASSREIGNTIYF. CDR3 sequence (DNA): TGCGCCAGCAGCCGCGAGATAGGAAACACCATATATTTT.

This clone has a handful of counts. The V gene is TRBV20-1, the J gene TRBJ1-1; D gene uncertain. The V gene lost 4 bases and the J gene lost 11 bases, with 11 bases spanning the gap. The length of the CDR3 is 10 residues. Germline values: CDR1 DFQATT, CDR2 SNEGSKA (reference sequence). CDR3 sequence: CSAIAAGAFF. In nucleotides, the CDR3 is TGCAGTGCTATTGCAGCGGGGGCTTTCTTT.

The V gene is TRBV13, the J gene TRBJ1-2; the D gene is possibly TRBD1 (6 bases). This CDR3 spans 15 amino acids. Trimming shortened V by 0 bases and J by 6 bases, and 14 bases separated the two germline ends. Germline V gene data show CDR1 as PRHDT and CDR2 as FYEKMQ (reference sequence). The CDR3 sequence is CASSLGPGGGNGYTF. The CDR3 DNA follows: TGTGCCAGCAGCTTAGGTCCTGGAGGGGGTAATGGCTACACCTTC.

The chain carries TRBV7-2 and TRBJ2-7, with D perhaps matching TRBD1 (6 bases). From germline, CDR1 is SGHTA and CDR2 FQGNSA. V gave up 1 base and J gave up 3 bases, with 10 bases separating them. The CDR3 is 14 amino acids. The CDR3 region is CASSLGTGNYEQYF. The CDR3 DNA reads as TGTGCCAGCAGCTTAGGTACAGGGAACTACGAGCAGTACTTC.

The rearrangement joins TRBV2 to TRBJ2-7; 7 nucleotides align to TRBD1. With V trimmed by 6 bases and J by 6 bases, 11 bases remained unmatched. CDR3 size: 14 residues. Germline CDR1 reads SNHLY; CDR2 reads FYNNEI. The CDR3 reads CASRGTGEPSEQYF. In DNA form, the CDR3 reads TGTGCCAGCAGAGGAACAGGGGAGCCTAGCGAGCAGTACTTC.

The chain is built from TRBV29-1 and TRBJ2-1; 11 bases are shared with TRBD1. This CDR3 spans 17 amino acids. Germline V gene lookup returns CDR1 SQVTM and CDR2 ANQGSEA. V lost 8 bases and J lost 0; bases outside the gene matches: 12. CDR3 protein: CSTGQGALGLSYNEQFF. In DNA, the CDR3 is TGCAGCACAGGACAGGGGGCTTTAGGCCTCTCCTACAATGAGCAGTTCTTC.